Below are 2 T cell receptor beta chains sequenced from a single sample in a study of shared clonotypes between healthy human individuals. Data came from immunoSEQ multiplex PCR; TCRdb stores just in-frame clones and leaves some out. The sample lists around 430,000 clones; 70% to 80% were seen once. The sample was PBMCs. The receptors come from a woman between 40 and 55 years old in good health. Some clones in this sample may be carry-over from other donors' samples.

V is TRBV7-3 and J is TRBJ2-5; D call uncertain. Germline assignment: CDR1 SGHTA and CDR2 FQGTGA. Trimming took 5 bases from V and 3 from J, leaving 19 bases between them. This CDR3 is 16 amino acids long. The CDR3 DNA reads TGTGCCAGCAGCCCCGGTGGATTGGGTGGGAAAGAGACCCAGTACTTC. It encodes CASSPGGLGGKETQYF.

Worth noting for this clone: One junction end does not reproduce the germline sequence, and a read error may be involved. The rearrangement links TRBV2 to TRBJ2-1; D perhaps matches TRBD2 (6 bases). CDR3 length: 15 amino acids. CDR1 is SNHLY and CDR2 is FYNNEI in the germline V gene. This chain's CDR3 is CASREGDFAYNEQFF. The DNA for the CDR3 is TGTGCCAGCAGGGAAGGGGACTTCGCCTACAATGAGCAGTTCTTC.